A single sample is the source of the 9 T cell receptor beta chains below, sequenced in a study of OX40 agonist ivuxolimab in advanced cancers. The protocol was immunoSEQ multiplex PCR, while the TCRdb copy is restricted to in-frame clones and leaves out a portion. The table records 50,000 to 65,000 clones, roughly four fifths of them present only once. The material sequenced was CD4+ or CD8+ T cells sorted from blood, taken in a trial of the OX40 agonist ivuxolimab. Receptors were obtained from an adult with an advanced solid tumor such as melanoma, head and neck, liver or kidney cancer.

The V gene is TRBV4-3, the J gene TRBJ2-1, with a weak D call TRBD1 (5 bases). Germline V lookup: CDR1 LGHNA, CDR2 YSLEER. The CDR3 is 16 amino acids. Trimming pared 0 bases from V and 0 bases from J, leaving 9 bases between. The CDR3 DNA reads as TGCGCCAGCAGCCAAGAGGGGCGGAGCTCCTACAATGAGCAGTTCTTC. It encodes CASSQEGRSSYNEQFF.

This clone occurred once. The chain has TRBV5-1 and TRBJ1-1; tentatively, D is TRBD1 (6 bases). CDR3 length equals 14 residues. V was trimmed by 4 bases and J by 1 base, leaving 11 bases between them. Germline V lookup: CDR1 SGHRS, CDR2 YFSETQ. CDR3: CASSPLTGNTEAFF. DNA of the CDR3: TGCGCCAGCAGCCCTCTGACAGGGAACACTGAAGCTTTCTTT. The full variable domain, its missing parts supplied by reference TRBV5-1 and TRBJ1-1, is KAGVTQTPRYLIKTRGQQVTLSCSPISGHRSVSWYQQTPGQGLQFLFEYFSETQRNKGNFPGRFSGRQFSNSRSEMNVSTLELGDSALYLCASSPLTGNTEAFFGQGTRLTVV.

The chain links TRBV6-6 to TRBJ1-6; no firm D call. The length of the CDR3 is 12 residues. Germline loops: CDR1 MNHNY, CDR2 SVGAGI (reference sequence). V lost 7 bases, J lost 8 bases, and 9 bases lay in between. The chain's CDR3 is CASTQMDSPLHF. The CDR3 DNA reads as TGTGCCAGCACCCAGATGGATTCACCCCTCCACTTT.

As for this clone: A single base separates this from a much larger clone, so it may be a read error. This sequence joins TRBV6-6 and TRBJ1-5, with no clear D. Germline CDR1 reads MNHNY; CDR2 reads SVGAGI (reference sequence). CDR3 length: 13 residues. V lost 5 bases and J 4 bases, leaving 9 bases between the germline ends. DNA of the CDR3: TGTGCCAGCAGTCTACAGCAGAATCAGCCCCAGCATTTT. Its protein is CASSLQQNQPQHF.

This chain links TRBV21-1 with TRBJ2-2; TRBD1 was called by the table and not checked on the DNA. TRBV21-1 is described as a pseudogene. The CDR3 extends over 17 amino acids. CDR3 bases: TGTGCCAGCAGCAAAGCGCAGGGGGCGAATAACACCGGGGAGCTGTTTTTT. Amino acid sequence: CASSKAQGANNTGELFF.

The V and J genes are TRBV30 and TRBJ2-7; perhaps TRBD1 as D (5 bases). The CDR3 has 15 residues. The V end lost 0 bases, the J end lost 3 bases, and 15 bases lay between the germline ends. The germline gives CDR1 GTSNPN, CDR2 SVGIG (reference sequence). CDR3 amino acids: CAWSVIGHGIYEQYF. As DNA, the CDR3 is TGTGCCTGGAGTGTAATTGGACACGGAATCTACGAGCAGTACTTC.

This clone was recorded only once. The CDR3 DNA follows: TGTGCCAGCAGCAAACGCGGATTCGGGGGGAAGAGCAATCAGCCCCAGCATTTT. This translates into CASSKRGFGGKSNQPQHF. This chain connects TRBV21-1 to TRBJ1-5. TRBV21-1 is flagged as a pseudogene. The CDR3 sequence is 18 residues long.

The chain recombines TRBV7-9 with TRBJ2-1; TRBD2 matches 8 bases. There are 15 residues in the CDR3. CDR1 SEHNR and CDR2 FQNEAQ come from the germline V gene (reference sequence). After removal of 5 bases from V and 7 bases from J, the junction contained 10 bases not matched to a gene. The CDR3, as DNA: TGTGCCAGCAGCCCCGACAGCGGGGGATCTAATGAGCAGTTCTTC. Its translation is CASSPDSGGSNEQFF.

There are many counts of this clone. The CDR3 sequence is CASSFGGAGNTEAFF. The DNA for the CDR3 is TGTGCCAGCAGCTTCGGGGGCGCTGGGAACACTGAAGCTTTCTTT. The chain is built from TRBV11-2 and TRBJ1-1, with a tentative D call TRBD1 (6 bases). V was shortened by 3 bases and J by 1 base, with 12 bases between the two germline ends. Germline CDR1 SGHAT, CDR2 FQNNGV. CDR3 length: 15 amino acids.